This entry lists 22 T cell receptor beta chains sequenced from one sample in a study of T cells in Graves' hyperthyroidism and ophthalmopathy (dated by TCRdb to the late 2010s). Libraries came from multiplex PCR. The sequencing machine was an Illumina HiSeq 2000. The TCR beta CDR3 regions were amplified from the RNA transcripts. The first round of RT-PCR for the TCR CDR3 was performed with the HTBI primer set and the Qiagen OneStep RT-PCR kit. The public reads were reprocessed in TCRdb via fastp at Q25 and MiXCR, keeping in-frame beta chains. For every CDR3 protein sequence, its rows merge into one entry that carries the most common genes and DNA. In all, the sample holds 350,000 or so distinct CDR3 sequences, and over 15% of those were seen once. Around a sixth of the sample lies in the top ten. The sample taken for sequencing was blood. These receptors all come from a woman between 35 and 50 years old with Graves' ophthalmopathy.

V and J are TRBV6-1 and TRBJ1-5, with D unresolved. The CDR3 totals 14 residues. V dropped 0 bases and J dropped 11 bases, with 14 bases sitting between them. Germline V gene data show CDR1 as MNHNS and CDR2 as SASEGT. CDR3 in amino acids: CASSEASVAWAQHF. Written as DNA, the CDR3 is TGTGCCAGCAGTGAAGCGTCAGTGGCCTGGGCCCAGCATTTT.

This clonotype showed up many times. This sequence joins TRBV2 and TRBJ2-7; 11 nucleotides line up with TRBD2. The CDR3 spans 16 residues. Germline V gene lookup returns CDR1 SNHLY and CDR2 FYNNEI. V shed 10 bases and J 4 bases; nucleotides not matched to a gene: 15. The CDR3 loop reads CANSLGASGRSYEQYF. Here the CDR3 DNA reads TGTGCCAACTCACTAGGGGCTAGCGGGAGGTCGTACGAGCAGTACTTC.

This clonotype was recorded at least ten times. The chain uses TRBV12-3 or TRBV12-4 and TRBJ2-7, with D possibly matching TRBD2 (6 bases). Trimming removed 5 bases at V and 5 bases at J, with 13 bases between. This CDR3 comprises 13 residues. The CDR3 bases are TGTGCCAGCAGTATCTCAGCGGGCAACGAGCAGTACTTC. It yields the protein CASSISAGNEQYF.

At least ten counts were recorded for this clonotype. The J gene is TRBJ1-5, the V gene TRBV30; tentative D call: TRBD1 (5 bases). The length of the CDR3 is 15 residues. V dropped 0 bases and J dropped 3 bases, with 12 bases sitting between them. Germline V gene sequence: CDR1 GTSNPN, CDR2 SVGIG (reference sequence). In nucleotides, the CDR3 is TGTGCCTGGAGTGTACTTCAAGGGGCCAATCAGCCCCAGCATTTT. Its translation is CAWSVLQGANQPQHF. The full variable domain, rest sourced from reference TRBV30 and TRBJ1-5, is SQTIHQWPATLVQPVGSPLSLECTVEGTSNPNLYWYRQAAGRGLQLLFYSVGIGQISSEVPQNLSASRPQDRQFILSSKKLLLSDSGFYLCAWSVLQGANQPQHFGDGTRLSIL.

This clonotype was counted many times. The chain recombines TRBV6-4 with TRBJ2-7, with 7 bases identical to TRBD1. V trimming: 9 bases; J trimming: 0 bases; junction bases outside the gene matches: 11. CDR3 length: 15 amino acids. From germline, CDR1 is MRHNA and CDR2 SNTAGT. The CDR3 DNA follows: TGTGCCAGTGAAGTAGGGACAGTCAGCTCCTACGAGCAGTACTTC. Protein: CASEVGTVSSYEQYF.

This clonotype was counted once. V gene TRBV2 combines with J gene TRBJ2-5; 9 bases match TRBD2. This CDR3 contains 16 residues. Germline-derived CDR1 and CDR2 are SNHLY and FYNNEI. V shed 7 bases and J 7 bases; nucleotides not matched to a gene: 16. The CDR3 DNA is TGTGCCAGCACCCCTCGGGCGGGAGGGTCTGAAGGGACCCAGTACTTC. Its protein product is CASTPRAGGSEGTQYF.

This clonotype was seen many times. The genes are TRBV2 and TRBJ1-5; D may be TRBD1 (5 bases). The V end lost 4 bases, the J end lost 11 bases, and 15 bases lay between the germline ends. The CDR3 runs 13 residues. Germline V gives CDR1 SNHLY, CDR2 FYNNEI. CDR3 amino acids: CASSGTSRGSQHF. DNA of the CDR3: TGTGCCAGCAGTGGGACTTCCCGGGGGTCCCAGCATTTT.

The CDR3 here is CAWSVGGGRLRNANTGELFF. DNA for the CDR3: TGTGCCTGGAGTGTTGGTGGGGGACGACTCCGCAACGCGAACACCGGGGAGCTGTTTTTT. This rearrangement joins TRBV30 to TRBJ2-2; D may match TRBD1 or TRBD2 (5 bases each). CDR1 and CDR2 from the germline V gene are GTSNPN and SVGIG (reference sequence). V lost 0 bases, J lost 0 bases, and 23 bases lay in between. This CDR3 is 20 amino acids long.

The V call is TRBV7-3, the J call TRBJ2-6, with D possibly matching TRBD2 (6 bases). The ends were cut back, 6 bases at V and 15 bases at J, with 18 bases in the middle. This CDR3 is built from 13 residues. In germline, CDR1 is SGHTA, CDR2 FQGTGA. The CDR3 DNA follows: TGTGCCAGCAGTTCAGATCCAGGGAGGTCCCTGACTTTC. Protein product: CASSSDPGRSLTF.

This clonotype was counted ten times or more. This chain links TRBV11-2 with TRBJ2-7; D gene unclear. The CDR3 is 16 residues long. Germline V gene data show CDR1 as SGHAT and CDR2 as FQNNGV. Trimming cost V 4 bases and J 0 bases, with 16 bases left between them. The CDR3, as DNA: TGTGCCAGCAGCTCCCGGGTCGGTCTTAGCTCCTACGAGCAGTACTTC. This translates into CASSSRVGLSSYEQYF.

This clonotype was detected ten times or more. The gene calls are TRBV6-5 and TRBJ2-7, with 7 bases fitting TRBD2. The J segment lost 5 bases and the V segment lost 4 bases, leaving 11 bases of the junction unmatched. CDR1 and CDR2 (germline): MNHEY, SVGAGI. CDR3 length: 15 amino acids. CDR3 sequence reads: CASSSRGFDVNEQYF. Written as DNA, the CDR3 is TGTGCCAGCAGTTCGCGGGGGTTCGACGTCAACGAGCAGTACTTC.

This clonotype was seen at least ten times. This rearrangement joins TRBV5-1 to TRBJ2-7, with D maybe TRBD1 (6 bases). Per germline, CDR1 SGHRS and CDR2 YFSETQ. The CDR3 extends over 16 amino acids. With 4 bases removed from V and 6 bases from J, the gap between germline ends came to 23 bases. DNA of the CDR3: TGCGCCAGCAGCGCCGAGAGGCAGGGGCGCGGAAGCGAGCAGTACTTC. Amino acid sequence: CASSAERQGRGSEQYF.

This clonotype has at least ten counts. The rearrangement uses TRBV29-1 and TRBJ2-5; D gene unclear. The germline V and J ends were trimmed by 7 bases and 2 bases, with 8 bases remaining between them. The CDR3 totals 11 residues. Germline values: CDR1 SQVTM, CDR2 ANQGSEA. The CDR3 DNA sequence: TGCAGCGCTACGGCTCAAGAGACCCAGTACTTC. Translation gives CSATAQETQYF.

The V and J genes are TRBV6-1 and TRBJ1-1, with 11 nucleotides matching TRBD1. Per the germline V gene, CDR1 is MNHNS and CDR2 is SASEGT. The CDR3 is made up of 18 amino acids. The junction had 6 bases not matched to a gene; V was cut back by 0 bases and J by 0 bases. The CDR3 reads CASSEASGTGGLNTEAFF. Here the CDR3 DNA reads TGTGCCAGCAGTGAAGCTTCCGGGACAGGGGGACTGAACACTGAAGCTTTCTTT.

This clonotype has a count of ten or more. At one end, the junction sequence differs from germline, possibly due to a read error. The V call is TRBV6-1, the J call TRBJ1-5, with 8 bases identical to TRBD1. Germline CDR1 reads MNHNS; CDR2 reads SASEGT. CDR3 size: 15 residues. The CDR3 DNA reads TGTGTCAGCAGTGAAACTGGACAGGGTGGCCAGCCCCAGCATTTT. It yields the protein CVSSETGQGGQPQHF.

This clonotype showed up many times. The genes are TRBV6-2 or TRBV6-3 and TRBJ2-7, with 12 positions matching TRBD2. After removal of 2 bases from V and 2 bases from J, the junction contained 10 bases not matched to a gene. This CDR3 contains 18 residues. Per the germline V gene, CDR1 is MNHEY and CDR2 is SVGEGT. CDR3: CASSYPASGRAETYEQYF. DNA for the CDR3: TGTGCCAGCAGTTACCCGGCTAGCGGGAGGGCCGAAACCTACGAGCAGTACTTC.

This clonotype was found many times. The gene calls are TRBV7-3 and TRBJ1-1; D is unclear. The CDR3 length is 13 residues. Trimming stripped 2 bases from V and 2 bases from J, with 6 bases between. The germline V gene has CDR1 SGHTA and CDR2 FQGTGA. CDR3 amino acids: CASSLERNTEAFF. DNA of the CDR3: TGTGCCAGCAGCTTAGAACGCAACACTGAAGCTTTCTTT.

About this clonotype: One end of the junction does not line up with germline, which may come from a read error. The rearrangement uses TRBV29-1 and TRBJ1-3; no clear D. The germline V gene has CDR1 SQVTM and CDR2 ANQGSEA. The CDR3 length is 12 residues. CDR3 region: CSAIDYGNTISF. CDR3 nucleotide sequence: TGCAGCGCGATAGACTATGGAAACACCATATCTTTT.

There are many counts of this clonotype. This chain links TRBV6-5 with TRBJ2-2, with 8 bases fitting TRBD1. V trimming: 4 bases; J trimming: 4 bases; junction bases outside the gene matches: 2. The CDR3 is 14 residues long. Germline V gene sequence: CDR1 MNHEY, CDR2 SVGAGI. The CDR3: CASSFTGGTGELFF. CDR3 sequence (DNA): TGTGCCAGCAGTTTCACAGGGGGCACCGGGGAGCTGTTTTTT.

This clonotype came up many times. The chain uses TRBV7-9 and TRBJ2-5; TRBD2 aligns across 9 bases. The CDR3 spans 16 residues. Germline assignment: CDR1 SEHNR and CDR2 FQNEAQ (reference sequence). J gave up 1 base and V 0 bases, and 3 bases lay outside the gene matches. CDR3 nucleotides: TGTGCCAGCAGCTTAGCGGAGCGGGAGGCCCAAGAGACCCAGTACTTC. Translating gives CASSLAEREAQETQYF.

This clonotype was counted at least ten times. The gene calls are TRBV11-2 and TRBJ1-2; D is uncertain. The germline V and J ends were trimmed by 0 bases and 5 bases, with 10 bases remaining between them. The CDR3 contains 14 residues. Germline V gene sequence: CDR1 SGHAT, CDR2 FQNNGV. CDR3 sequence (DNA): TGTGCCAGCAGCTTAGACACCAGGTCGTATGGCTACACCTTC. Translation gives CASSLDTRSYGYTF.

This clonotype appeared many times. The chain is built from TRBV6-5 and TRBJ2-7; TRBD2 aligns across 14 bases. Germline-derived CDR1 and CDR2 are MNHEY and SVGAGI. The CDR3 has 17 residues. V shed 6 bases, J shed 5 bases, and the junction held 12 bases outside the gene matches. The CDR3 reads CASSRGTGTSGSDEQYF. CDR3 DNA: TGTGCCAGCAGCCGTGGGACCGGGACTAGCGGGAGCGACGAGCAGTACTTC.